Listed here are 6 T cell receptor beta chains from one sample, sequenced in a study of long-term antiretroviral therapy in people with HIV. The run of the v3.0 immunoSEQ assay was at survey level. Libraries were prepared by immunoSEQ multiplex PCR; TCRdb keeps only in-frame clonotypes and omits some of them. The sample lists 20,000 to 25,000 clones, around 84% occurring once. This specimen was unsorted PBMCs, taken 1.9 years after starting antiretroviral therapy. The origin of the receptors is a woman aged 45 to 65 with HIV.

This clone was counted a few times. The chain uses TRBV7-3 and TRBJ2-5; 7 nucleotides agree with TRBD2. Germline values: CDR1 SGHTA, CDR2 FQGTGA. V dropped 5 bases and J dropped 3; count of bases not matched to a gene: 3. The CDR3 covers 13 residues. The CDR3 region is CASSPTSEETQYF. CDR3 bases: TGTGCCAGCAGCCCAACTAGCGAAGAGACCCAGTACTTC.

The CDR3 loop is CACRPGDPNTGELFF. Written as DNA, the CDR3 is TGTGCCTGCCGCCCAGGGGACCCGAACACCGGGGAGCTGTTTTTT. J is TRBJ2-2 and V is TRBV30; TRBD1 is a possible D gene (6 bases). The germline CDR1 and CDR2 sequences are GTSNPN and SVGIG (reference sequence). This CDR3 has 15 residues. Trimming stripped 6 bases from V and 0 bases from J, with 14 bases between. The whole variable domain, filled in from reference TRBV30 and TRBJ2-2, reads SQTIHQWPATLVQPVGSPLSLECTVEGTSNPNLYWYRQAAGRGLQLLFYSVGIGQISSEVPQNLSASRPQDRQFILSSKKLLLSDSGFYLCACRPGDPNTGELFFGEGSRLTVL.

The V and J genes are TRBV28 and TRBJ1-2; 7 nucleotides line up with TRBD1. Germline V gene lookup returns CDR1 MDHEN and CDR2 SYDVKM. The V segment lost 6 bases and the J segment 4 bases; nucleotides outside the gene matches: 8. The CDR3 length is 14 residues. CDR3 region: CASRLNRGSYGYTF. Written as DNA, the CDR3 is TGTGCCAGCAGACTAAACAGGGGTAGCTATGGCTACACCTTC.

The V call is TRBV27, the J call TRBJ2-6, with no clear D. The germline V and J ends were trimmed by 5 bases and 0 bases, with 8 bases remaining between them. The germline V gene has CDR1 MNHEY and CDR2 SMNVEV (reference sequence). CDR3 length equals 15 residues. The CDR3 here is CASSPHGSGANVLTF. Written as DNA, the CDR3 is TGTGCCAGCAGTCCCCATGGCTCTGGGGCCAACGTCCTGACTTTC.

The chain is built from TRBV18 and TRBJ1-1; TRBD1 agrees at 7 bases. The CDR3 totals 13 residues. Germline lookup yields CDR1 KGHSH and CDR2 LQKENI. With 5 bases clipped from V and 6 bases from J, the junction kept 6 bases outside the gene matches. CDR3 DNA sequence: TGTGCCAGCTCAGGACAGGCCCCGCCTGAAGCTTTCTTT. This sequence encodes CASSGQAPPEAFF.

The gene calls are TRBV7-6 and TRBJ2-5; D uncertain. Germline assignment: CDR1 SGHVS and CDR2 FNYEAQ. The CDR3 runs to 14 residues. Trimming took off 1 base at V and 7 bases at J, with 13 bases between the two ends. Here the CDR3 reads CASSLEGQKGTQYF. In DNA, the CDR3 is TGTGCCAGCAGCTTAGAGGGCCAAAAAGGGACCCAGTACTTC.